A selection of T cell receptor beta chains follows, all from one sample in a study of radiation and T cells in renal cell carcinoma. The method was immunoSEQ multiplex PCR; TCRdb's version includes in-frame clones alone and lacks a portion of them. Among about 130,000 clones listed, around 89% were seen once. This specimen was blood, taken from a patient whose treatment included radiotherapy and nephrectomy. The source is a woman aged 70-85 years with renal cell carcinoma. The CDR3 runs from the conserved cysteine through the conserved F or W. The order of the fields is J gene, V gene, CDR3 protein.

TRBJ2-1,TRBV28,CASSLTSGGYNEQFF
TRBJ2-7,TRBV11-1,CASSLAGAYEQYF
TRBJ1-1,TRBV5-1,CASRGSLNTEAFF
TRBJ1-2,TRBV5-6,CASSFTQGTGGYTF
TRBJ1-4,TRBV7-2,CASSLVATTNEKLFF
TRBJ2-1,TRBV29-1,CSAWTSSSYNEQFF
TRBJ1-3,TRBV7-8,CASSLDTGQGNTIYF
TRBJ2-3,TRBV5-1,CASSTLQVGTDTQYF
TRBJ2-7,TRBV7-8,CASSLVSYEQYF
TRBJ1-2,TRBV10-3,CAISDPTVYGYTF
TRBJ1-6,TRBV2,CASSHFKSWGQGTSSPLHF
TRBJ2-5,TRBV7-7,CASSSGPSLAGKETQYF
TRBJ2-5,TRBV5-1,CASSWGTRDFQETQYF
TRBJ2-7,TRBV28,CASSLFRGSYEQYF
TRBJ2-7,TRBV10-3,CAISPSPAPAAYEQYF
TRBJ2-3,TRBV9,CASSVELAQGDTQYF
TRBJ2-7,TRBV27,CASSARGGWYEQYF
TRBJ2-7,TRBV25-1,CASRPGDLYEQYF
TRBJ1-4,TRBV27,CASSLRQGAKLFF
TRBJ2-3,TRBV7-9,CASSLVAGKRTDTQYF
TRBJ2-5,TRBV7-2,CASSVDRGSETQYF
TRBJ2-1,TRBV28,CASISGTGNNEQFF
TRBJ2-7,TRBV25-1,CASSSTLAGPSYEQYF